This T cell receptor beta chain was captured in a study of identical twins. From the 5' RACE reads, TCRdb called clonotypes with MiXCR, one entry per CDR3 protein. Found here are over 200,000 distinct CDR3 sequences, 10% to 13% of them singletons; the top ten hold less than 12%. This clonotype is medium-sized by share. This CDR3 is 18 amino acids long. Looked up from germline, CDR1 is SGHTA and CDR2 is FQGTGA. V lost 0 bases and J lost 5, with 17 bases in between. The sequenced sample was memory T cells sorted from blood. The rearrangement joins TRBV7-3 to TRBJ1-6; D unclear. This sequence was found in a man in his forties or fifties in good health. The CDR3 DNA sequence: TGTGCCAGCAGCTTAACGTTAAGGGCAGGCTGGGATAATTCACCCCTCCACTTT. This codes for CASSLTLRAGWDNSPLHF.